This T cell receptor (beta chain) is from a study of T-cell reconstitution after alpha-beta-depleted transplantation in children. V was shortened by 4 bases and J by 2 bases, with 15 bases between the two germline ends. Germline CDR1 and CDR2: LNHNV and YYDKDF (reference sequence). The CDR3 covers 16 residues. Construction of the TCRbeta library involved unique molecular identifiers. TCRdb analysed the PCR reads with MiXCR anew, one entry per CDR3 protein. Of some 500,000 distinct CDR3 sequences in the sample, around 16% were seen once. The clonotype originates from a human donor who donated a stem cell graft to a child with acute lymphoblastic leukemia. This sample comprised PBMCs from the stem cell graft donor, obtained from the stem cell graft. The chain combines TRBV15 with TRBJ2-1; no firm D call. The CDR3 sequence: CATSKGKDLTYNEQFF. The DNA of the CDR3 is TGTGCCACCAGCAAAGGGAAGGACCTCACCTACAATGAGCAGTTCTTC.